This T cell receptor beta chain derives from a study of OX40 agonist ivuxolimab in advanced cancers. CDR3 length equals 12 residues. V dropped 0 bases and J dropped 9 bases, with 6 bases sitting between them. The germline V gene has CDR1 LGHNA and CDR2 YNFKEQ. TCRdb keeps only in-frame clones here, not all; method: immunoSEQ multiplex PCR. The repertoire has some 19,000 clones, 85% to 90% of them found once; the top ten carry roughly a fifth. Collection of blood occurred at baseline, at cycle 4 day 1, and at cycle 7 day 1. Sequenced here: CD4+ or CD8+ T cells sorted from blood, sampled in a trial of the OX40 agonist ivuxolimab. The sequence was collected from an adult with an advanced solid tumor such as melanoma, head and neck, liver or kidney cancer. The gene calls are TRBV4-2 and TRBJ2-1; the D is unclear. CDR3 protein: CASSQDLVEQFF. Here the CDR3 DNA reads TGTGCCAGCAGCCAAGATCTGGTTGAGCAGTTCTTC.